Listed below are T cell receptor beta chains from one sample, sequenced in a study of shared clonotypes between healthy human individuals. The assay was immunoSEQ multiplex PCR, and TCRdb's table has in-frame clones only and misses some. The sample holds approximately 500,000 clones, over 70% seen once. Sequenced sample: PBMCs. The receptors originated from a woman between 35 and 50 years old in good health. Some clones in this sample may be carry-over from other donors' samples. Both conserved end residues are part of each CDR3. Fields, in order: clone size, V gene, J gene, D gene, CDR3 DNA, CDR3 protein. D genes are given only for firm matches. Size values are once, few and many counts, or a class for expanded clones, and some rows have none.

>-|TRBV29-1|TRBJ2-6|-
TGCAGCGTTGACAGGGTTGCCGGGGCCAACGTCCTGACTTTC
CSVDRVAGANVLTF
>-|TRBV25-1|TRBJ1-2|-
TGTGCCAGCAGTGGGCAGTACTATGGCTACACCTTC
CASSGQYYGYTF
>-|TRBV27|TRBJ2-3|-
TGTGCCAGCAGTTTTCTTGTGGCAGATACGCAGTATTTT
CASSFLVADTQYF
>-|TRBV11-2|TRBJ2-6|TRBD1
TGTGCCAGCAGAACTCCTGGGACAGGGAGCTCTGGGGCCAACGTCCTGACTTTC
CASRTPGTGSSGANVLTF
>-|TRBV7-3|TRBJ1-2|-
TGTGCCAGCAGCCCCGACAGTAACTATGGCTACACCTTC
CASSPDSNYGYTF
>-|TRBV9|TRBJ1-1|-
TGTGCCAGCAGCCCCGACCGGGGGGAAGCTTTCTTT
CASSPDRGEAFF
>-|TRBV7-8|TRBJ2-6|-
TGTGCCAGCAGCTTTATGGGGGCTTCTGGGGCCAACGTCCTGACTTTC
CASSFMGASGANVLTF
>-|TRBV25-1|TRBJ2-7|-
TGTGCCAGCAGTGAATCCCTACCGGGACAAAGCTCCTACGAGCAGTACTTC
CASSESLPGQSSYEQYF
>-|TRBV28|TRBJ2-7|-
TGTGCCAGCATGCGGGTCTCCTACGAGCAGTACTTC
CASMRVSYEQYF
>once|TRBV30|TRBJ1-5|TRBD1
TGTGCCTGGAGGGACAGGCCAAACCAGCCCCAGCATTTT
CAWRDRPNQPQHF
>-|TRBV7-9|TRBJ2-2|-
TGTGCCAGCAGCTTTACAGAGACCGGGGAGCTGTTTTTT
CASSFTETGELFF
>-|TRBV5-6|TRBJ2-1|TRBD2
TGTGCCAGCAGCTTAGGACTAGCAATCTACAATGAGCAGTTCTTC
CASSLGLAIYNEQFF
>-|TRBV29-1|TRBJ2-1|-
TGCAGCGTTGAGAGGGAGGCTGAGCAGTTCTTC
CSVEREAEQFF
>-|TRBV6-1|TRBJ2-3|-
TGTGCCAGCAGTGAAACGGACAGAGAAGATACGCAGTATTTT
CASSETDREDTQYF
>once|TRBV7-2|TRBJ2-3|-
TGTGCCAGCAGCCCGGCCCCCCCAGATACGCAGTATTTT
CASSPAPPDTQYF
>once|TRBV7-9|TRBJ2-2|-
TGTGCCAGCAGCCATGGACGTTCCGCCGGGGAGCTGTTTTTT
CASSHGRSAGELFF
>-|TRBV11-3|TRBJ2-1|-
TGTGCCAGCAGCTTAGCAGGATCTGGGAATGAGCAGTTCTTC
CASSLAGSGNEQFF
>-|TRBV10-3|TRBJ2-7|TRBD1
TGTGCCATCAGTCTAGGGGACAGGGCCTACGAGCAGTACTTC
CAISLGDRAYEQYF
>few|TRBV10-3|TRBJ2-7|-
TGTGCCATCAGTGAGCAGAACTACGAGCAGTACTTC
CAISEQNYEQYF
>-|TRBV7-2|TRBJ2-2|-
TGTGCCAGCAGCTTAGGTGTCCGGGGTCGGACCGGGGAGCTGTTTTTT
CASSLGVRGRTGELFF
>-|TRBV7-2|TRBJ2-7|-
TGTGCCAGCAGCTTGTACGCGCTCTCCTACGAGCAGTACTTC
CASSLYALSYEQYF
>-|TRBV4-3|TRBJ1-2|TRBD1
TGCGCCAGCAGCCAAGATATGGGACAGGGGGGTGGCTACACCTTC
CASSQDMGQGGGYTF
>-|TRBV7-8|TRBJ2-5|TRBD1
TGTGCCAGCAGCTCGACAGGGGGGCAAGAGACCCAGTACTTC
CASSSTGGQETQYF
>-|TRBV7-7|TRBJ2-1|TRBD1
TGTGCCAGCAGCCCTACTCCAGGGGGCGTCGGCAATGAGCAGTTCTTC
CASSPTPGGVGNEQFF
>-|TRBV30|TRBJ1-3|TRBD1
TGTGCCTGGAATCCGGGACAGGGGGCTGGAAACACCATATATTTT
CAWNPGQGAGNTIYF
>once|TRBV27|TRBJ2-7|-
TGTGCCAGCAGTTTAACCGTGGGGAGCTACGAGCAGTACTTC
CASSLTVGSYEQYF
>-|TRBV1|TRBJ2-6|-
TGCACCAGCAGTCGGGCCAACGTCCTGACTTTC
CTSSRANVLTF
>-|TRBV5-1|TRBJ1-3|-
TGCGCCAGCAGCGTGGATGGGGGAAACACCATATATTTT
CASSVDGGNTIYF
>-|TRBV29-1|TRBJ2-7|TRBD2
TGCAGCGCCCGGGGGACTAGCGGGAGCCGGGAGCAGTACTTC
CSARGTSGSREQYF
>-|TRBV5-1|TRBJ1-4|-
TGCGCCAGCAGGGCAGCAACTAATGAAAAACTGTTTTTT
CASRAATNEKLFF
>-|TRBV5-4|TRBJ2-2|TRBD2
TGTGCCAGCAGCTCGCAGCTGCTGGGGGAGGGCGGGGAGCTGTTTTTT
CASSSQLLGEGGELFF
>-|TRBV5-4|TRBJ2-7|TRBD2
TGTGCCAGCAGAAGGAGCGGGGGTTCCTACGAGCAGTACTTC
CASRRSGGSYEQYF
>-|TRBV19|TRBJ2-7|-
TGTGCCAGTAGTGCCCGGGACTCATTCTACGAGCAGTACTTC
CASSARDSFYEQYF
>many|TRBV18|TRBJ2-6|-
TGTGCCAGCTCACCCGGAGTACCTGGGGCCAACGTCCTGACTTTC
CASSPGVPGANVLTF
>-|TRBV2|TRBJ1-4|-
TGTGCCAGCAGTGTAAGGTGGGAGTCAACTAATGAAAAACTGTTTTTT
CASSVRWESTNEKLFF
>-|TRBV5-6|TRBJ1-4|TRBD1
TGTGCCAGCAGCCGTTTCCCCGGGACAGGGGGCGATGAAAAACTGTTTTTT
CASSRFPGTGGDEKLFF
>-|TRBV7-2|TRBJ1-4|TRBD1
TGTGCCAGCAGCTCACCGACAGGGGCTAGTGAAAAACTGTTTTTT
CASSSPTGASEKLFF